The 11 T cell receptor beta chains given below trace back to one sample, sequenced in a study of blood T cell repertoires in COVID-19 (dated by TCRdb to 2019 to 2021). The method behind the library was the immunoSEQ multiplex PCR assay. TCRdb's version of the immuneACCESS table is confined to in-frame rearrangements and falls short of the full clone set. An unresolved V gene accounts for under half of the shortfall where checked; the remainder is of unknown origin. This sample gives just under 150,000 clones in total; over 80% of them show up just once. The ten largest clones represent 30% to 45% of the sample. Sample: peripheral blood. Source of these receptors: a man aged 50 to 59 who had recovered from COVID-19.

The CDR3 nucleotides are TGTGCCAGCAGCCCCAGGGTCGGGTCACCCCTCCACTTT. Translation gives CASSPRVGSPLHF. This chain links TRBV9 with TRBJ1-6; possibly TRBD1 for D (5 bases). The CDR3 covers 13 residues. Germline V gives CDR1 SGDLS, CDR2 YYNGEE. The V gene lost 4 bases and the J gene lost 10 bases, with 12 bases spanning the gap.

The chain carries TRBV9 and TRBJ2-3, with TRBD1 identical over 10 bases. The CDR3 spans 14 residues. Unmatched junction bases numbered 2, after V lost 0 bases and J lost 7 bases. CDR1 is SGDLS, CDR2 YYNGEE, per germline. The CDR3 loop reads CASSVGQGANTQYF. The CDR3 DNA sequence: TGTGCCAGCAGCGTAGGACAGGGGGCGAATACGCAGTATTTT.

The rearrangement uses TRBV6-2 or TRBV6-3 and TRBJ2-7, with 11 bases matching TRBD2. The CDR3 consists of 15 residues. J was trimmed by 6 bases and V by 2 bases; bases with no gene match: 6. Germline V lookup: CDR1 MNHEY, CDR2 SVGEGT. CDR3 protein: CASSYKLAGGVEQYF. CDR3 nucleotide sequence: TGTGCCAGCAGTTACAAGCTAGCGGGGGGCGTCGAGCAGTACTTC.

The CDR3 DNA follows: TGCGCCAGCGTACCGGGACAGGGGTACACCGGGGAGCTGTTTTTT. Its translation is CASVPGQGYTGELFF. The genes are TRBV10-2 and TRBJ2-2, with 10 bases that match TRBD1. The CDR3 loop spans 15 amino acids. Germline V CDR1 and CDR2: WSHSY, SAAADI. V lost 8 bases, J lost 3 bases, and 6 bases stayed unmatched.

This rearrangement joins TRBV12-5 to TRBJ1-3; D is uncertain. There are 13 residues in the CDR3. Trimming left V 7 bases short and J 0 bases short, with 7 bases between. In germline, CDR1 is LGHNT, CDR2 FRNRAP. CDR3 sequence reads: CASAPSSGNTIYF. The CDR3 bases are TGTGCTAGTGCCCCATCCTCTGGAAACACCATATATTTT. Based on the CDR3 plus reference TRBV12-5 and TRBJ1-3, the full variable domain is DARVTQTPRHKVTEMGQEVTMRCQPILGHNTVFWYRQTMMQGLELLAYFRNRAPLDDSGMPKDRFSAEMPDATLATLKIQPSEPRDSAVYFCASAPSSGNTIYFGEGSWLTVV.

The J gene is TRBJ1-5, the V gene TRBV19; D possibly corresponds to TRBD1 (5 bases). The CDR3 extends over 15 amino acids. V was cut by 6 bases and J by 5 bases, with 17 bases left in between. The germline CDR1 and CDR2 sequences are LNHDA and SQIVND (reference sequence). CDR3 amino acids: CASRDRNLGDQPQHF. The CDR3 DNA follows: TGTGCCAGTAGAGATAGGAACCTAGGGGATCAGCCCCAGCATTTT.

The rearrangement uses TRBV5-1 and TRBJ1-6; TRBD1 might be the D (5 bases). CDR1 is SGHRS, CDR2 YFSETQ, per germline. This CDR3 comprises 16 residues. Deletions cut 0 bases from V and 10 bases from J, with 17 bases between. The CDR3 protein is CASSLDRLGVGSPLHF. In nucleotides, the CDR3 is TGCGCCAGCAGCTTGGACAGGCTTGGGGTGGGGTCACCCCTCCACTTT. The full variable domain, with the rest looked up from reference TRBV5-1 and TRBJ1-6, is KAGVTQTPRYLIKTRGQQVTLSCSPISGHRSVSWYQQTPGQGLQFLFEYFSETQRNKGNFPGRFSGRQFSNSRSEMNVSTLELGDSALYLCASSLDRLGVGSPLHFGNGTRLTVT.

The chain links TRBV19 to TRBJ2-7; maybe TRBD1 (5 bases). The V gene lost 6 bases and the J gene lost 4 bases, with 10 bases spanning the gap. The CDR3 has 12 amino acids. Per the germline V gene, CDR1 is LNHDA and CDR2 is SQIVND (reference sequence). The CDR3 nucleotides read TGTGCCAGTAGGGGCAGGGCTTACGAGCAGTACTTC. It codes for CASRGRAYEQYF. Looking up the rest from reference TRBV19 and TRBJ2-7 gives the full variable domain: DGGITQSPKYLFRKEGQNVTLSCEQNLNHDAMYWYRQDPGQGLRLIYYSQIVNDFQKGDIAEGYSVSREKKESFPLTVTSAQKNPTAFYLCASRGRAYEQYFGPGTRLTVT.

The genes are TRBV4-2 and TRBJ2-1, with 9 nucleotides matching TRBD2. The CDR3 runs to 18 residues. Germline trimming cut 2 bases from V and 2 bases from J; bases unmatched to any gene: 10. Germline V lookup: CDR1 LGHNA, CDR2 YNFKEQ. CDR3 in DNA: TGTGCCAGCAGCCAAACGAGGGGTAGCGGGGGCGCCTACAATGAGCAGTTCTTC. Protein: CASSQTRGSGGAYNEQFF.

The gene calls are TRBV15 and TRBJ2-1; 7 nucleotides agree with TRBD1. Germline V gene lookup returns CDR1 LNHNV and CDR2 YYDKDF (reference sequence). There are 13 residues in the CDR3. Trimming took 2 bases from V and 9 from J; bases not matched to a gene: 4. The CDR3 sequence: CATSRSTGTEQFF. The CDR3 nucleotides read TGTGCCACCAGCAGATCGACAGGGACTGAGCAGTTCTTC. The entire variable domain, with the rest obtained from reference TRBV15 and TRBJ2-1, is as follows: DAMVIQNPRYQVTQFGKPVTLSCSQTLNHNVMYWYQQKSSQAPKLLFHYYDKDFNNEADTPDNFQSRRPNTSFCFLDIRSPGLGDTAMYLCATSRSTGTEQFFGPGTRLTVL.

CDR3 DNA: TGCGCCAGCAGTGCTCCGACAGGGAAGCGAGGTGGCTACACCTTC. Protein product: CASSAPTGKRGGYTF. The genes are TRBV10-1 and TRBJ1-2; 7 bases map to TRBD1. Germline lookup yields CDR1 WNHNN and CDR2 SYGVQD (reference sequence). The V gene end was trimmed by 4 bases and the J gene end by 7 bases; junction bases not matched to a gene: 12. The CDR3 runs to 15 residues.